A selection of T cell receptor beta chains follows, all from one sample in a study of T cell responses to AZD1222 COVID-19 vaccine. TCRdb's copy holds only in-frame clones and misses some; the assay was immunoSEQ multiplex PCR. The sample consists of some 110,000 clones, around 90% of them appearing once. The input for sequencing was peripheral blood, taken 28 days after the second AZD1222 dose. All receptors come from an adult who received the AZD1222 COVID-19 vaccine. Each CDR3 is given with its conserved first and last residue. Fields, in order: clone size, V gene, D gene, J gene, CDR3 protein, CDR3 DNA. A D gene is named only where the DNA matches it firmly. Where a row states a size, it is once, few, many or the class of an expanded clone; other rows omit it.

>.|TRBV9|TRBD1|TRBJ1-4
CASSARTGGNEKLFF
TGTGCCAGCAGCGCACGGACAGGGGGAAATGAAAAACTGTTTTTT
>.|TRBV5-1|TRBD2|TRBJ2-3
CASSPSAGGLTDTQYF
TGCGCCAGCAGCCCCTCCGCGGGGGGCCTCACAGATACGCAGTATTTT
>.|TRBV18|TRBD2|TRBJ2-5
CASSPGFAGGETQYF
TGTGCCAGCTCACCCGGGTTTGCGGGAGGAGAGACCCAGTACTTC
>.|TRBV14|TRBD1|TRBJ1-3
CASSQESRGLISGNTIYF
TGTGCCAGCAGCCAAGAGTCCAGGGGGCTAATTTCTGGAAACACCATATATTTT
>.|TRBV10-3|TRBD1|TRBJ1-3
CAISESYRGGRNTIYF
TGTGCCATCAGTGAGTCGTACAGGGGGGGAAGAAACACCATATATTTT
>.|TRBV5-1|TRBD2|TRBJ2-5
CASSLTSGGPQETQYF
TGCGCCAGCAGCTTGACTAGCGGGGGTCCTCAAGAGACCCAGTACTTC
>once|TRBV2|TRBD1|TRBJ1-6
CASSPGTGRNSPLHF
TGTGCCAGCAGTCCTGGGACAGGGCGGAATTCACCCCTCCACTTT
>.|TRBV5-4|.|TRBJ1-1
CASSRDPPGWGFF
TGTGCCAGCAGCCGGGACCCGCCCGGTTGGGGTTTCTTT
>.|TRBV11-2|.|TRBJ2-7
CASSLNPYEQYF
TGTGCCAGCAGCCTTAACCCATACGAGCAGTACTTC
>.|TRBV2|TRBD1|TRBJ1-5
CASSSEDRGLGQPQHF
TGTGCCAGCAGTAGCGAGGACAGGGGGCTCGGTCAGCCCCAGCATTTT
>few|TRBV5-1|.|TRBJ2-7
CASSWKGDENYYEQYF
TGCGCCAGCAGCTGGAAGGGTGACGAGAATTACTACGAGCAGTACTTC
>.|TRBV5-8|TRBD1|TRBJ1-5
CASSLWAGGVNQPQHF
TGTGCCAGCAGCTTGTGGGCAGGGGGCGTCAATCAGCCCCAGCATTTT
>.|TRBV14|.|TRBJ2-7
CASSRRVGEDYEQYF
TGTGCCAGCAGCCGGCGGGTTGGGGAGGACTACGAGCAGTACTTC
>.|TRBV30|.|TRBJ1-6
CAWSVRVQGTTYNSPLHF
TGTGCCTGGAGTGTCCGGGTACAGGGAACTACCTATAATTCACCCCTCCACTTT
>.|TRBV7-8|.|TRBJ1-4
CASSPHREGGEKLFF
TGTGCCAGCAGCCCTCACAGGGAAGGGGGTGAAAAACTGTTTTTT
>.|TRBV19|.|TRBJ1-4
CASSPPLPRAVRKLFF
TGTGCCAGTAGTCCCCCCCTGCCCCGGGCGGTGAGAAAACTGTTTTTT
>.|TRBV18|TRBD1|TRBJ1-1
CASSPQGGTGVVNTEAFF
TGTGCCAGCTCACCACAGGGTGGGACAGGGGTGGTGAACACTGAAGCTTTCTTT
>.|TRBV5-4|.|TRBJ1-5
CASSPTPNQPQHF
TGTGCCAGCAGCCCAACGCCCAATCAGCCCCAGCATTTT
>once|TRBV28|.|TRBJ1-4
CASSLYKGSPNEKLFF
TGTGCCAGCAGTCTCTATAAGGGTTCGCCTAATGAAAAACTGTTTTTT
>.|TRBV11-2|TRBD2|TRBJ2-1
CASSFVSSGTVF
TGTGCCAGCAGCTTCGTGTCCAGCGGGACGGTCTTC
>.|TRBV5-8|.|TRBJ1-1
CASSSTVNTEAFF
TGTGCCAGCAGCTCGACAGTGAACACTGAAGCTTTCTTT
>.|TRBV3-1/TRBV3-2|.|TRBJ2-7
CASSQVPLTYEQYF
TGTGCCAGCAGCCAAGTCCCACTCACCTACGAGCAGTACTTC
>.|TRBV28|.|TRBJ2-1
CASSFRLRRYNEQFF
TGTGCCAGCAGTTTCAGACTCCGGAGGTACAATGAGCAGTTCTTC
>.|TRBV7-9|TRBD1|TRBJ2-1
CASSSDRGNEQFF
TGTGCCAGCAGTTCAGACAGGGGGAATGAGCAGTTCTTC
>.|TRBV6-5|TRBD1|TRBJ1-2
CASTIPGGGYGYTF
TGTGCCAGCACCATACCAGGGGGTGGCTATGGCTACACCTTC
>.|TRBV19|TRBD1|TRBJ2-2
CASSVDRDAGELFF
TGTGCCAGTAGTGTGGACAGGGATGCCGGGGAGCTGTTTTTT
>.|TRBV20-1|.|TRBJ2-3
CSARLDTQYF
TGCAGTGCTAGGTTGGATACGCAGTATTTT
>.|TRBV4-3|TRBD2|TRBJ2-5
CASSQASGGQETQYF
TGCGCCAGCAGCCAGGCTAGCGGGGGTCAAGAGACCCAGTACTTC
>few|TRBV6-2/TRBV6-3|.|TRBJ1-2
CASSYRQELGGYTF
TGTGCCAGCAGTTACCGACAGGAGCTGGGCGGCTACACCTTC
>.|TRBV5-4|.|TRBJ2-3
CASSSNGGFRTDTQYF
TGTGCCAGCAGTTCAAATGGGGGGTTTCGCACAGATACGCAGTATTTT
>.|TRBV7-3|.|TRBJ2-7
CASSLLEGGEQYF
TGTGCCAGCAGCTTACTTGAGGGAGGCGAGCAGTACTTC
>.|TRBV11-2|.|TRBJ2-7
CASSSYGGVGSGGYF
TGTGCCAGCAGCTCTTATGGGGGCGTGGGGTCTGGAGGGTACTTC
>once|TRBV4-3|.|TRBJ1-1
CASSQENGEAFF
TGCGCCAGCAGCCAAGAAAACGGTGAAGCTTTCTTT
>.|TRBV7-2|.|TRBJ1-4
CASSQGNLNEKLFF
TGTGCCAGCAGCCAGGGAAACCTTAATGAAAAACTGTTTTTT
>.|TRBV5-4|.|TRBJ1-2
CASSHRDGYYGYTF
TGTGCCAGCAGTCACCGGGACGGCTACTATGGCTACACCTTC
>.|TRBV18|.|TRBJ1-4
CASSANIQSTNEKLFF
TGTGCCAGCTCAGCCAACATACAGTCAACTAATGAAAAACTGTTTTTT
>.|TRBV4-2|.|TRBJ1-4
CASRDSLNEKLFF
TGTGCCAGCAGGGACAGCCTTAATGAAAAACTGTTTTTT
>.|TRBV7-2|.|TRBJ2-3
CASSPLDTQYF
TGTGCCAGCAGCCCGTTGGATACGCAGTATTTT
>few|TRBV7-2|.|TRBJ1-1
CASSPYMVSAGTEAFF
TGTGCCAGCAGCCCCTATATGGTATCGGCGGGGACTGAAGCTTTCTTT
>.|TRBV7-9|.|TRBJ2-7
CASSTSGEQYF
TGTGCCAGCAGCACGTCGGGCGAGCAGTACTTC
>.|TRBV10-2|.|TRBJ2-3
CASRNPGLEQYF
TGCGCCAGCAGAAATCCGGGCCTAGAGCAGTATTTT
>.|TRBV28|TRBD1|TRBJ2-1
CASRPGTGAYNEQFF
TGTGCCAGCAGACCCGGGACAGGGGCTTACAATGAGCAGTTCTTC
>.|TRBV5-1|.|TRBJ2-7
CASSPNPVSYEQYF
TGCGCCAGCAGCCCCAATCCCGTTTCTTACGAGCAGTACTTC
>.|TRBV29-1|.|TRBJ2-5
CSALGMTETQYF
TGCAGCGCCCTCGGTATGACCGAGACCCAGTACTTC
>few|TRBV5-4|.|TRBJ1-6
CASSGQDNSPLHF
TGTGCCAGCAGTGGCCAGGACAATTCACCCCTCCACTTT
>once|TRBV6-5|.|TRBJ2-2
CASSYQRTAGRELFF
TGTGCCAGCAGTTACCAACGAACCGCGGGGAGGGAGCTGTTTTTT
>.|TRBV5-5|.|TRBJ2-1
CASSLGYRTYNEQFF
TGTGCCAGCAGCTTGGGATACAGGACCTACAATGAGCAGTTCTTC
>.|TRBV7-3|.|TRBJ1-6
CASSLYPPGRANNSPLHF
TGTGCCAGCAGCTTATATCCCCCAGGGAGGGCCAATAATTCACCCCTCCACTTT
>.|TRBV19|TRBD2|TRBJ2-1
CASRNSGRAYNEQFF
TGTGCCAGTAGGAATAGCGGGAGGGCCTACAATGAGCAGTTCTTC
>.|TRBV11-3|.|TRBJ2-5
CASSREGTRETQYF
TGTGCCAGCAGCCGTGAGGGGACAAGAGAGACCCAGTACTTC
>.|TRBV30|TRBD1|TRBJ1-2
CAWSNERTGRGGYTF
TGTGCCTGGAGCAACGAAAGGACAGGCCGGGGGGGCTACACCTTC
>.|TRBV19|.|TRBJ2-3
CASSKVGGGTDTQYF
TGTGCCAGTAGTAAAGTGGGGGGTGGCACAGATACGCAGTATTTT
>.|TRBV4-2|.|TRBJ1-5
CASSQDAGENQPQHF
TGTGCCAGCAGCCAAGACGCAGGGGAGAATCAGCCCCAGCATTTT
>.|TRBV27|.|TRBJ2-7
CASSLYRVGQYEQYF
TGTGCCAGCAGTTTATACAGGGTAGGGCAATACGAGCAGTACTTC
>few|TRBV19|TRBD2|TRBJ2-1
CASTPPLAVEQFF
TGTGCCAGTACCCCTCCCCTAGCGGTTGAGCAGTTCTTC
>.|TRBV29-1|.|TRBJ2-1
CSVGGTVSYNEQFF
TGCAGCGTTGGCGGGACGGTGTCCTACAATGAGCAGTTCTTC
>.|TRBV19|.|TRBJ2-2
CASNLGPGRNTGELFF
TGTGCCAGTAACCTTGGGCCAGGGCGGAACACCGGGGAGCTGTTTTTT
>few|TRBV28|.|TRBJ1-3
CASSLFPGRRSGNTIYF
TGTGCCAGCAGTTTATTCCCAGGGCGACGCTCTGGAAACACCATATATTTT